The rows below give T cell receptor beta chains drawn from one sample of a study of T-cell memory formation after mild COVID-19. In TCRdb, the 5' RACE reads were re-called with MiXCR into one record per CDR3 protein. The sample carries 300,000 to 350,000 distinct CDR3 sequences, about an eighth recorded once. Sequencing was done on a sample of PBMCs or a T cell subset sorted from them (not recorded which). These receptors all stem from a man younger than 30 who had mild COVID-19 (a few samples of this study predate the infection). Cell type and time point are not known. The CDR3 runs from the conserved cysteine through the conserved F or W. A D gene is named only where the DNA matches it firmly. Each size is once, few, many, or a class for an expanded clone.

CDR3 protein: CSASEGLRGDTQYF
CDR3 DNA: TGCAGTGCTAGTGAGGGTTTGCGGGGAGATACGCAGTATTTT
V gene: TRBV20-1
clone size: few
J gene: TRBJ2-3
D gene: NA

CDR3 protein: CASSQNSGGTETQYF
CDR3 DNA: TGCGCCAGCAGCCAAAACAGCGGGGGAACTGAGACCCAGTACTTC
V gene: TRBV4-3
clone size: few
J gene: TRBJ2-5
D gene: TRBD2

CDR3 protein: CASSQPKTGGRSYTF
CDR3 DNA: TGCGCCAGCAGCCAACCGAAGACAGGGGGAAGGAGCTACACCTTC
V gene: TRBV4-1
clone size: once
J gene: TRBJ1-2
D gene: TRBD1

CDR3 protein: CATSMAGFQETQYF
CDR3 DNA: TGTGCCACCAGCATGGCCGGGTTCCAAGAGACCCAGTACTTC
V gene: TRBV15
clone size: few
J gene: TRBJ2-5
D gene: NA

CDR3 protein: CASRGGGAGEQYF
CDR3 DNA: TGTGCCAGCAGGGGCGGGGGGGCCGGCGAGCAGTACTTC
V gene: TRBV12-3/TRBV12-4
clone size: few
J gene: TRBJ2-7
D gene: TRBD2

CDR3 protein: CATQVGGETQYF
CDR3 DNA: TGTGCCACCCAGGTGGGAGGGGAGACCCAGTACTTC
V gene: TRBV24-1
clone size: few
J gene: TRBJ2-5
D gene: TRBD2

CDR3 protein: CASSVEGGGLGTQYF
CDR3 DNA: TGTGCCAGCAGCGTAGAGGGCGGGGGCCTTGGGACCCAGTACTTC
V gene: TRBV9
clone size: few
J gene: TRBJ2-5
D gene: NA

CDR3 protein: CASSVFPGEVADTQYF
CDR3 DNA: TGTGCCAGCAGCGTATTCCCAGGGGAGGTTGCAGATACGCAGTATTTT
V gene: TRBV9
clone size: many
J gene: TRBJ2-3
D gene: NA

CDR3 protein: CASSPRDSYEKLFF
CDR3 DNA: TGTGCCAGTAGCCCCCGGGACAGCTATGAAAAACTGTTTTTT
V gene: TRBV19
clone size: many
J gene: TRBJ1-4
D gene: TRBD1

CDR3 protein: CASSPGGQRAFF
CDR3 DNA: TGTGCCAGCAGCCCCGGGGGCCAACGAGCTTTCTTT
V gene: TRBV11-2
clone size: many
J gene: TRBJ1-1
D gene: NA